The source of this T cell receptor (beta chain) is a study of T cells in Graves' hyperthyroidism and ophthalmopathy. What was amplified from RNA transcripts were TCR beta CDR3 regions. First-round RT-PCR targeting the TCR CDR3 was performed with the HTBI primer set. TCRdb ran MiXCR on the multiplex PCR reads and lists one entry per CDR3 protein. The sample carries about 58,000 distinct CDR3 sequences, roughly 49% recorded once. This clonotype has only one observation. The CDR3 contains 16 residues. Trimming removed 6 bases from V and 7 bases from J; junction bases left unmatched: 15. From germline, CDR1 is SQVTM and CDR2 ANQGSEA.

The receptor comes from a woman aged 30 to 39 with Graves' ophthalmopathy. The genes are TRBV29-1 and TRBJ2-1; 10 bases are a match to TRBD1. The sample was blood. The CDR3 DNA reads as TGCAGCGTCGATGATTACCGGGACAGGGGCACTAATGAGCAGTTCTTC. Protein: CSVDDYRDRGTNEQFF.